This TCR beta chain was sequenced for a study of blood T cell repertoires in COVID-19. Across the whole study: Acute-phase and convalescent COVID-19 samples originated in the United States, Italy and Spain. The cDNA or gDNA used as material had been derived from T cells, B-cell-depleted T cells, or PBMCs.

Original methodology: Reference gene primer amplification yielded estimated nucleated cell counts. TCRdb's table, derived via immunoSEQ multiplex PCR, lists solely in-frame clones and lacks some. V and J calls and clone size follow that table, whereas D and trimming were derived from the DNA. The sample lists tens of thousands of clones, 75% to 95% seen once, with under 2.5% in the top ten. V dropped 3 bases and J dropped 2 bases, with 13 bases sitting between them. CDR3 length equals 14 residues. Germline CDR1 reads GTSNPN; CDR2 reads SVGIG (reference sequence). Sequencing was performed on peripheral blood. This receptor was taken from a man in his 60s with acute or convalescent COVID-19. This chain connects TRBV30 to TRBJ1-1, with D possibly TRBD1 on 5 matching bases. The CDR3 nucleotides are TGTGCCTGGAGAGATTTCGACAGCAACACTGAAGCTTTCTTT. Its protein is CAWRDFDSNTEAFF.